The TCR beta chain described here comes from a study of blood T cell repertoires in COVID-19. Overall study context: Whether acute or convalescent, the COVID-19 samples came from the United States, Italy and Spain. PBMCs, B-cell-depleted T cells, or T cells provided the cDNA or gDNA that made up the material.

In the source study's methods: For nucleated cells, counts were estimated from reference gene primer amplification. Produced via immunoSEQ multiplex PCR; TCRdb's table is partial and in-frame only. From that table come the V and J calls and clone size; the DNA was used to work out D and trimming. The table includes 180,000 or so clones, 75% to 80% detected once. Unmatched junction bases numbered 12, after V lost 4 bases and J lost 7 bases. The CDR3 consists of 16 residues. The germline CDR1 and CDR2 sequences are SEHNR and FQNEAQ (reference sequence). This sequence was found in a woman aged 45-65 years with active or convalescent COVID-19. This chain joins TRBV7-9 and TRBJ1-4; TRBD1 aligns across 7 bases. Material for sequencing was peripheral blood. CDR3 in amino acids: CASSSTRTGGLEKLFF. CDR3 in DNA: TGTGCCAGCAGCTCTACCCGGACAGGAGGGCTTGAAAAACTGTTTTTT.